The 26 T cell receptor beta chains given below trace back to one sample, sequenced in a study of response to subunit inactivated influenza vaccine. TCRdb re-derived calls from the RT-PCR reads in MiXCR, one entry per CDR3 protein. The top ten clones hold 11% of a sample with 500,000 to 750,000 distinct CDR3 sequences, 13% to 15% of them seen once. This specimen was PBMCs from blood, taken roughly 12 days after vaccination. Every receptor here comes from a man aged 50 to 60 who received an inactivated influenza vaccine.

The gene calls are TRBV12-3 or TRBV12-4 and TRBJ1-3; TRBD1 is a possible D gene (5 bases). With 6 bases removed from V and 0 bases from J, the gap between germline ends came to 9 bases. There are 14 residues in the CDR3. Here the CDR3 DNA reads TGTGCCAGCAGCGACAGCTTCTCTGGAAACACCATATATTTT. Residues: CASSDSFSGNTIYF.

DNA of the CDR3: TGCAGTGCCTCGACAGGGGGAACCTACGAGCAGTACTTC. The encoded protein is CSASTGGTYEQYF. The rearrangement joins TRBV20-1 to TRBJ2-7; 9 bases are a match to TRBD1. From germline, CDR1 is DFQATT and CDR2 SNEGSKA (reference sequence). J was trimmed by 2 bases and V by 6 bases; bases with no gene match: 5. This CDR3 is built from 13 residues.

This clonotype was observed many times. The J gene is TRBJ2-2, the V gene TRBV6-1, with D unresolved. Germline CDR1 MNHNS, CDR2 SASEGT. Trimming pared 5 bases from V and 4 bases from J, leaving 11 bases between. The CDR3 has 14 amino acids. In DNA form, the CDR3 reads TGTGCCAGCAGTCCCGGGCCACTCACCGGGGAGCTGTTTTTT. Protein product: CASSPGPLTGELFF.

The chain employs TRBV12-3 or TRBV12-4 and TRBJ2-5; D possibly corresponds to TRBD1 (5 bases). The CDR3 totals 15 residues. Trimming removed 6 bases at V and 2 bases at J, with 16 bases between. The CDR3, as DNA: TGTGCCAGCAGCCACATCTTGCGGACACAAGAGACCCAGTACTTC. Translation: CASSHILRTQETQYF.

This chain links TRBV3-1 with TRBJ2-2; 12 bases fit TRBD1. The CDR3 totals 20 residues. The ends lost 3 bases at V and 2 bases at J; junction bases unmatched: 13. Germline CDR1 reads LGHDT; CDR2 reads YNNKEL (reference sequence). CDR3 amino acids: CASSHLLGKGQGANTGELFF. The CDR3 DNA is TGTGCCAGCAGCCATCTACTCGGCAAGGGACAGGGGGCAAACACCGGGGAGCTGTTTTTT.

The V and J genes are TRBV6-2 or TRBV6-3 and TRBJ2-7, with TRBD2 matching 14 bases. The CDR3 spans 17 residues. The junction had 14 bases not matched to a gene; V was cut back by 6 bases and J by 7 bases. The V gene's germline CDR1 is MNHEY and CDR2 SVGEGT. CDR3 coding DNA: TGTGCCAGCAGCACCGAGACTAGCGGGAGGGTCCTTCGTGAGCAGTACTTC. Translation: CASSTETSGRVLREQYF.

DNA of the CDR3: TGCGCCAGCAAGAACATACCTAGCACAGATACGCAGTATTTT. Protein: CASKNIPSTDTQYF. The rearrangement links TRBV5-1 to TRBJ2-3, with D unclear. The germline CDR1 and CDR2 sequences are SGHRS and YFSETQ. Trimming removed 6 bases at V and 0 bases at J, with 11 bases between. The CDR3 has 14 residues. Full variable domain (outside the CDR3, taken from reference TRBV5-1 and TRBJ2-3): KAGVTQTPRYLIKTRGQQVTLSCSPISGHRSVSWYQQTPGQGLQFLFEYFSETQRNKGNFPGRFSGRQFSNSRSEMNVSTLELGDSALYLCASKNIPSTDTQYFGPGTRLTVL.

This clonotype was observed a few times. The CDR3 DNA reads as TGCGCCAGCAGCTGGGGATCCGGGACTAGCGGGGGGGCTACAGATACGCAGTATTTT. This translates into CASSWGSGTSGGATDTQYF. This sequence joins TRBV5-1 and TRBJ2-3; the match to TRBD2 covers 16 bases. The germline CDR1 and CDR2 sequences are SGHRS and YFSETQ. This CDR3 is 19 amino acids long. V dropped 3 bases and J dropped 3; count of bases not matched to a gene: 10.

The V call is TRBV12-3 or TRBV12-4, the J call TRBJ2-5; D may be TRBD2 (5 bases). This CDR3 contains 16 residues. The ends were cut back, 3 bases at V and 5 bases at J, with 19 bases in the middle. The CDR3 region is CASSLGSRSTGETQYF. The CDR3 DNA sequence: TGTGCCAGCAGTTTGGGTTCTCGCTCGACGGGGGAGACCCAGTACTTC.

This rearrangement joins TRBV20-1 to TRBJ1-4; maybe TRBD1 (5 bases). The V gene lost 0 bases and the J gene lost 7 bases, with 9 bases spanning the gap. The V gene's germline CDR1 is DFQATT and CDR2 SNEGSKA (reference sequence). This CDR3 has 13 residues. CDR3 bases: TGCAGTGCTAGAGATCTGAGGGGTGAAAAACTGTTTTTT. Translating it yields CSARDLRGEKLFF.

The table lists this clonotype with many counts. V and J are TRBV29-1 and TRBJ2-7, with 9 bases lining up with TRBD1. With V trimmed by 6 bases and J by 7 bases, 7 bases remained unmatched. The CDR3 contains 12 residues. Germline V gives CDR1 SQVTM, CDR2 ANQGSEA. CDR3 protein: CSVTGGLREQYF. The DNA of the CDR3 is TGCAGCGTGACAGGGGGGCTAAGGGAGCAGTACTTC.

In this sample, this clonotype turned up a few times. The rearrangement uses TRBV6-1 and TRBJ2-7; TRBD2 agrees at 7 bases. The CDR3 loop spans 16 amino acids. Trimming cost V 5 bases and J 4 bases; bases outside gene matches: 14. Germline values: CDR1 MNHNS, CDR2 SASEGT. CDR3 amino acids: CASSPRWDPGGYEQYF. The CDR3 bases are TGTGCCAGCAGTCCCCGATGGGACCCGGGGGGTTACGAGCAGTACTTC.

In its sample, this clonotype was seen many times. The gene calls are TRBV5-1 and TRBJ2-7; D uncertain. The germline V gene has CDR1 SGHRS and CDR2 YFSETQ. V lost 1 base, J lost 3 bases, and 5 bases lay in between. The CDR3 contains 12 residues. CDR3 DNA: TGCGCCAGCAGCTTGCCTAGCTACGAGCAGTACTTC. Encoded protein: CASSLPSYEQYF.

The chain has TRBV5-1 and TRBJ1-4; D unclear. The CDR3 runs 14 residues. Trimming pared 6 bases from V and 5 bases from J, leaving 14 bases between. Germline lookup yields CDR1 SGHRS and CDR2 YFSETQ. The CDR3 DNA reads as TGCGCCAGCACCTCGGATTGGAGGAATGAAAAACTGTTTTTT. It yields the protein CASTSDWRNEKLFF.

V and J are TRBV29-1 and TRBJ2-5, with a weak D call TRBD2 (6 bases). Trimming took off 7 bases at V and 4 bases at J, with 16 bases between the two ends. The CDR3 totals 13 residues. Germline values: CDR1 SQVTM, CDR2 ANQGSEA. Here the CDR3 reads CSAAYGGRETQYF. The CDR3, as DNA: TGCAGCGCTGCGTACGGGGGTAGAGAGACCCAGTACTTC. Using reference TRBV29-1 and TRBJ2-5 for the parts outside the CDR3, the full variable domain is SAVISQKPSRDICQRGTSLTIQCQVDSQVTMMFWYRQQPGQSLTLIATANQGSEATYESGFVIDKFPISRPNLTFSTLTVSNMSPEDSSIYLCSAAYGGRETQYFGPGTRLLVL.

CDR3 residues: CASSLFSDAGDNEQFF. The CDR3 region has the DNA TGTGCCAGCAGCTTATTCTCGGACGCAGGGGACAATGAGCAGTTCTTC. The chain couples TRBV11-2 to TRBJ2-1; D perhaps matches TRBD1 (6 bases). The V and J ends lost 2 bases and 5 bases respectively, with 16 bases between them. Germline-derived CDR1 and CDR2 are SGHAT and FQNNGV. CDR3 length: 16 residues.

This clonotype appeared many times. This chain joins TRBV29-1 and TRBJ2-5, with a tentative D call TRBD1 (6 bases). CDR1 is SQVTM, CDR2 ANQGSEA, per germline. Between the trimmed V and J ends, which lost 4 bases and 5 bases, there was a span of 11 bases. This CDR3 has 12 residues. The CDR3 DNA reads as TGCAGCGTTGGCAGGGGTGGGGAGACCCAGTACTTC. Its protein product is CSVGRGGETQYF. Combining the CDR3 with reference TRBV29-1 and TRBJ2-5 gives the whole variable domain SAVISQKPSRDICQRGTSLTIQCQVDSQVTMMFWYRQQPGQSLTLIATANQGSEATYESGFVIDKFPISRPNLTFSTLTVSNMSPEDSSIYLCSVGRGGETQYFGPGTRLLVL.

The chain employs TRBV11-2 and TRBJ2-5; 8 bases agree with TRBD1. Germline V gene sequence: CDR1 SGHAT, CDR2 FQNNGV. After removal of 5 bases from V and 2 bases from J, the junction contained 7 bases not matched to a gene. This CDR3 is built from 15 residues. The CDR3 DNA sequence: TGTGCCAGCAGCCCCGGGACAGGCCGACAAGAGACCCAGTACTTC. Translated: CASSPGTGRQETQYF.

The chain has TRBV12-3 or TRBV12-4 and TRBJ2-7; either TRBD1 or TRBD2 may supply D (5 bases each). The CDR3 contains 13 residues. Trimming stripped 3 bases from V and 9 bases from J, with 15 bases between. CDR3 amino acids: CASSLSGGRGQYF. The CDR3 DNA follows: TGTGCCAGCAGTTTGAGTGGGGGACGGGGGCAGTACTTC.

This clonotype was picked up a small number of times. The genes are TRBV30 and TRBJ1-5; D is undetermined. This CDR3 region has 14 residues. Looked up from germline, CDR1 is GTSNPN and CDR2 is SVGIG (reference sequence). V was shortened by 3 bases and J by 0 bases, with 9 bases between the two germline ends. CDR3 in DNA: TGTGCCTGGAGCGGAGCGTATAGCAATCAGCCCCAGCATTTT. Translation gives CAWSGAYSNQPQHF. The whole variable domain, remainder taken from reference TRBV30 and TRBJ1-5, is SQTIHQWPATLVQPVGSPLSLECTVEGTSNPNLYWYRQAAGRGLQLLFYSVGIGQISSEVPQNLSASRPQDRQFILSSKKLLLSDSGFYLCAWSGAYSNQPQHFGDGTRLSIL.

This chain joins TRBV10-3 and TRBJ1-2, with 7 positions matching TRBD1. Germline V gene data show CDR1 as ENHRY and CDR2 as SYGVKD. The ends lost 6 bases at V and 4 bases at J; junction bases unmatched: 8. This CDR3 is built from 14 residues. The CDR3 is CAIRETGLTYGYTF. As DNA, the CDR3 is TGTGCCATCAGAGAGACAGGGTTGACCTATGGCTACACCTTC.

V gene TRBV5-1 combines with J gene TRBJ1-1; no definite D call. The CDR3 has 12 residues. The V end was cut by 0 bases, the J end by 5 bases, with 5 bases between. The V gene's germline CDR1 is SGHRS and CDR2 YFSETQ. This chain's CDR3 is CASSLEKTEAFF. The CDR3 nucleotides read TGCGCCAGCAGCTTGGAGAAAACTGAAGCTTTCTTT.

The V call is TRBV12-3 or TRBV12-4, the J call TRBJ2-5; the D is unclear. Trimming cost V 1 base and J 4 bases, with 13 bases left between them. The CDR3 has 15 amino acids. In DNA form, the CDR3 reads TGTGCCAGCAGTTTAGATGGTAGTTGGGGAGAGACCCAGTACTTC. Protein product: CASSLDGSWGETQYF.

The chain carries TRBV28 and TRBJ1-1, with D perhaps matching TRBD1 (6 bases). V gave up 6 bases and J gave up 8 bases, with 13 bases separating them. This CDR3 is 12 amino acids long. Germline V gene lookup returns CDR1 MDHEN and CDR2 SYDVKM. This CDR3 is CASSGQPSEAFF. The CDR3 bases are TGTGCCAGCAGCGGACAGCCTTCCGAAGCTTTCTTT.

There are a few counts of this clonotype. The V gene is TRBV7-2, the J gene TRBJ2-3; 7 positions agree with TRBD1. The length of the CDR3 is 15 residues. V gave up 1 base and J gave up 4 bases; unmatched junction bases: 5. Germline V gene lookup returns CDR1 SGHTA and CDR2 FQGNSA. The CDR3 loop is CASSLVGQGADTQYF. CDR3 sequence (DNA): TGTGCCAGCAGCTTAGTAGGCCAGGGGGCAGATACGCAGTATTTT.

This chain joins TRBV5-1 and TRBJ2-3, with D tentatively TRBD1 or TRBD2 (5 bases each). CDR1 is SGHRS, CDR2 YFSETQ, per germline. There are 14 residues in the CDR3. Trimming removed 7 bases at V and 0 bases at J, with 12 bases between. The DNA for the CDR3 is TGCGCCAGCGGCCCGGGACGCAGCACAGATACGCAGTATTTT. Translating it yields CASGPGRSTDTQYF.